This TCR beta chain was identified in a study of OX40 agonist ivuxolimab in advanced cancers. Assay: immunoSEQ multiplex PCR; the TCRdb copy retains only in-frame clones and omits some. This table has some 91,000 clones, around 87% appearing once. To note about this clone: The antigen is not known.

V gave up 0 bases and J gave up 6 bases; unmatched junction bases: 8. CDR3 length equals 16 residues. Germline loops: CDR1 SGHRS, CDR2 YFSETQ. Study-level findings and limits: Dosing at 0.1 to 3.0 mg/kg was accompanied by clonal expansion of CD4+ and CD8+ blood T cells by week 6.

The source is an adult with an advanced solid tumor such as melanoma, head and neck, liver or kidney cancer. The J gene is TRBJ2-1, the V gene TRBV5-1, with TRBD2 identical over 8 bases. Sequencing was performed on CD4+ or CD8+ T cells sorted from blood, taken in a trial of the OX40 agonist ivuxolimab. The CDR3 sequence is CASSLAIREGLNEQFF. The CDR3 DNA reads as TGCGCCAGCAGCTTGGCCATCCGGGAGGGCCTCAATGAGCAGTTCTTC.